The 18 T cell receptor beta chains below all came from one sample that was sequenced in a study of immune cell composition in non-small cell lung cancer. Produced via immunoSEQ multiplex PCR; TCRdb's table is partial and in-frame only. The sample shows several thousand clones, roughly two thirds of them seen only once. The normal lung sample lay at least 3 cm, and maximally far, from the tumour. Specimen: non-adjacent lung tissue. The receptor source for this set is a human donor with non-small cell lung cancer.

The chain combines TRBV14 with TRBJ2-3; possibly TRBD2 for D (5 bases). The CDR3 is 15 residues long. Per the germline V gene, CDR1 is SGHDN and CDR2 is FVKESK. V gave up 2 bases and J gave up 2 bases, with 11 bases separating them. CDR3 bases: TGTGCCAGCAGCCAATTGGCGGGCCTCACAGATACGCAGTATTTT. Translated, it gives CASSQLAGLTDTQYF.

The CDR3 nucleotides read TGTGCCAGCAGCTCAACTAGCTACGCGAACACCGGGGAGCTGTTTTTT. Residues: CASSSTSYANTGELFF. This rearrangement joins TRBV7-2 to TRBJ2-2, with D possibly being TRBD2 (6 bases). The CDR3 covers 16 residues. Germline assignment: CDR1 SGHTA and CDR2 FQGNSA. The V end was cut by 4 bases, the J end by 0 bases, with 12 bases between.

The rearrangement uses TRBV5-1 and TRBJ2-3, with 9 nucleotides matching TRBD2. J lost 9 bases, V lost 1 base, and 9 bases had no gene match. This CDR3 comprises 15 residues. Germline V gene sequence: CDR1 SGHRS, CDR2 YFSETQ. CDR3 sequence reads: CASSLSSGAGGTQYF. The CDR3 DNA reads TGCGCCAGCAGCTTGTCTAGCGGGGCGGGGGGCACGCAGTATTTT. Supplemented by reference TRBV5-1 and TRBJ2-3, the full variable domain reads KAGVTQTPRYLIKTRGQQVTLSCSPISGHRSVSWYQQTPGQGLQFLFEYFSETQRNKGNFPGRFSGRQFSNSRSEMNVSTLELGDSALYLCASSLSSGAGGTQYFGPGTRLTVL.

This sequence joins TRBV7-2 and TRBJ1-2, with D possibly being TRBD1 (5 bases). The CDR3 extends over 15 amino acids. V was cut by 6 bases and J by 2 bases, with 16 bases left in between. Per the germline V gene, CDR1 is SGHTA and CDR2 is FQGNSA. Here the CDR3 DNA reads TGTGCCAGCAGGCGGGATTTGGCAGGGAACTATGGCTACACCTTC. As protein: CASRRDLAGNYGYTF.

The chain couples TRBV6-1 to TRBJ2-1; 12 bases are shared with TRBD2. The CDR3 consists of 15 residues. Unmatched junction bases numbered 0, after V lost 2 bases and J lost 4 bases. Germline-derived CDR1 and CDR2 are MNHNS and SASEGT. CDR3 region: CASSETSGGYNEQFF. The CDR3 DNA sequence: TGTGCCAGCAGTGAAACTAGCGGGGGGTACAATGAGCAGTTCTTC.

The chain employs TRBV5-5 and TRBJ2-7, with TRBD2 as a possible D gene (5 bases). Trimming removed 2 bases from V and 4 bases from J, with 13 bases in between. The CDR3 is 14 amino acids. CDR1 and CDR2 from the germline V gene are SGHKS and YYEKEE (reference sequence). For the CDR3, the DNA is TGTGCCAGCAGCTTTGTAGGAGGAGTGTACGAGCAGTACTTC. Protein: CASSFVGGVYEQYF.

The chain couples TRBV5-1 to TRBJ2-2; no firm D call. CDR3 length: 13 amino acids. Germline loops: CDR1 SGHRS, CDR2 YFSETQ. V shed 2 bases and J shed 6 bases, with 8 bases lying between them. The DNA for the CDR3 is TGCGCCAGCAGCTTAATAGTGGCCGGGGAGCTGTTTTTT. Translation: CASSLIVAGELFF.

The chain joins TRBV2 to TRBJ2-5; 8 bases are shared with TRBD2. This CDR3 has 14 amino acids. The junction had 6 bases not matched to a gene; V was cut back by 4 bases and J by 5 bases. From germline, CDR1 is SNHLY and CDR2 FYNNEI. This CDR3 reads CASSGAGGGETQYF. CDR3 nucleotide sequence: TGTGCCAGCAGTGGTGCGGGGGGCGGGGAGACCCAGTACTTC.

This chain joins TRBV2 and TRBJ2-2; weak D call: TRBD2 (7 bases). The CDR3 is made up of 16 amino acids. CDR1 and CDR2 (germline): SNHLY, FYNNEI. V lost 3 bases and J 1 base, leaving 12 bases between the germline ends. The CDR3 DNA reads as TGTGCCAGCAGTGACGGCGGGGGACAGAACACCGGGGAGCTGTTTTTT. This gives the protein CASSDGGGQNTGELFF.

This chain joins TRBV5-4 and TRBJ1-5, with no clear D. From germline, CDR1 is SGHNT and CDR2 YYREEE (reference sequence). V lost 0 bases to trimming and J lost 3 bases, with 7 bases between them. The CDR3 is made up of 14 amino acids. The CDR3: CASSLGLNNQPQHF. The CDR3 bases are TGTGCCAGCAGCTTGGGACTTAACAATCAGCCCCAGCATTTT.

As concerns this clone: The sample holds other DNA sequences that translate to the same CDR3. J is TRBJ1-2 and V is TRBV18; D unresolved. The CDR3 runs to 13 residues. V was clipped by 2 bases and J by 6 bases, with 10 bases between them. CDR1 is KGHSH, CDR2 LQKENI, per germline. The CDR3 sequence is CASSPGAGDGYTF. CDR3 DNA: TGTGCCAGCTCACCAGGCGCCGGAGATGGCTACACCTTC.

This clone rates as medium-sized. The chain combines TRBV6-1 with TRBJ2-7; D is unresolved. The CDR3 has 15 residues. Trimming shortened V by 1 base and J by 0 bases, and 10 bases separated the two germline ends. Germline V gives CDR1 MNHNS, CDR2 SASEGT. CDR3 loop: CASSEGDSSSYEQYF. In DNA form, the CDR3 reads TGTGCCAGCAGTGAAGGAGACTCGAGCTCCTACGAGCAGTACTTC.

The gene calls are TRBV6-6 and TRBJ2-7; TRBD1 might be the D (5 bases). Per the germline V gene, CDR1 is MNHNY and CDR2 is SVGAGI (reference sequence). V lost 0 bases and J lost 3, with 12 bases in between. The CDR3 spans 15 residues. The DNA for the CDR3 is TGTGCCAGCAGTTACTCGAGAAGGGGCCACTACGAGCAGTACTTC. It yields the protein CASSYSRRGHYEQYF.

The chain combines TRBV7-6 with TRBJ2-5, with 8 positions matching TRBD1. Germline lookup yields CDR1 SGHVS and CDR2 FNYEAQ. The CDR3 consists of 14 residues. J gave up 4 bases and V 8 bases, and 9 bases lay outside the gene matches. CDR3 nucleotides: TGTGCCAGCGGGGACAGGCAACCCGGAGAGACCCAGTACTTC. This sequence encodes CASGDRQPGETQYF.

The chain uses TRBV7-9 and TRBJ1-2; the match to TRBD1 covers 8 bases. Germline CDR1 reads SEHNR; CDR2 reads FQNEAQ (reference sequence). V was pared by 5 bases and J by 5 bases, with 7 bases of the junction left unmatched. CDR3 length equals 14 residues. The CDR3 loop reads CASSNGQGAYGYTF. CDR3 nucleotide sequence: TGTGCCAGCAGCAACGGACAGGGTGCATATGGCTACACCTTC. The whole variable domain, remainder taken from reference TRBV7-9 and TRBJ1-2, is DTGVSQNPRHKITKRGQNVTFRCDPISEHNRLYWYRQTLGQGPEFLTYFQNEAQLEKSRLLSDRFSAERPKGSFSTLEIQRTEQGDSAMYLCASSNGQGAYGYTFGSGTRLTVV.

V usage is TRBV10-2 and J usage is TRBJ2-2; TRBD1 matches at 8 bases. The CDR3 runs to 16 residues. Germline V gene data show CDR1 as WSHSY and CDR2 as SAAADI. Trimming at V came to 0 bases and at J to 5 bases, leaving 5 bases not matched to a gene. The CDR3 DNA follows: TGCGCCAGCAGTGAGTCCCGGACAGGGAGGACCGGGGAGCTGTTTTTT. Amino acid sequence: CASSESRTGRTGELFF.

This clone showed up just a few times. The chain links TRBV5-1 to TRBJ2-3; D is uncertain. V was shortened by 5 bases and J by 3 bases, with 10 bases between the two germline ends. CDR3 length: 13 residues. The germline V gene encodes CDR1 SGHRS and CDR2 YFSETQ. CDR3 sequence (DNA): TGCGCCAGCAGTCCCTACCGGACAGATACGCAGTATTTT. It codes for CASSPYRTDTQYF.

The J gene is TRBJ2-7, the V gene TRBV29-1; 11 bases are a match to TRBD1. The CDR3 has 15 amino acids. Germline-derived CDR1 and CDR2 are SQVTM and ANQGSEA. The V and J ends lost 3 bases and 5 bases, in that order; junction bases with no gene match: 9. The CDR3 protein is CSVDQPGTGGDEQYF. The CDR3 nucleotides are TGCAGCGTTGACCAACCTGGGACAGGGGGAGACGAGCAGTACTTC.